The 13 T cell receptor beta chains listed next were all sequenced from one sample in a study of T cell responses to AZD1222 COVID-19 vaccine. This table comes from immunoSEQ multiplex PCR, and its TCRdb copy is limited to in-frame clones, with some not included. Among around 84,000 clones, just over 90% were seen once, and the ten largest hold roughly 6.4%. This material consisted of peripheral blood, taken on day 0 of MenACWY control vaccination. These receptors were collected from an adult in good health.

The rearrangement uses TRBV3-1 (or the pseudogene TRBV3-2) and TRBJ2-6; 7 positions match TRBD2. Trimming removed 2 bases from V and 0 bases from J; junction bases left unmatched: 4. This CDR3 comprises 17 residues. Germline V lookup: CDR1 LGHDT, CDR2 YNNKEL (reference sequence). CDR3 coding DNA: TGTGCCAGCAGCCAATTTCCGGGGGGCTCTGGGGCCAACGTCCTGACTTTC. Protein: CASSQFPGGSGANVLTF.

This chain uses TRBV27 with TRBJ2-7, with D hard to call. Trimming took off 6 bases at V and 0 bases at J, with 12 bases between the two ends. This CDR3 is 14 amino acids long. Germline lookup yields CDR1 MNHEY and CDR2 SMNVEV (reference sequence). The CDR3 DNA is TGTGCCAGCAGCCCTCTGGTGGGCTCCTACGAGCAGTACTTC. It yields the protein CASSPLVGSYEQYF.

The chain's CDR3 is CASTFSGMETQYF. CDR3 coding DNA: TGTGCCAGCACCTTTAGCGGGATGGAGACCCAGTACTTC. The genes are TRBV11-2 and TRBJ2-5; TRBD2 matches 8 bases. The CDR3 is 13 residues long. CDR1 is SGHAT, CDR2 FQNNGV, per germline. Trimming removed 7 bases from V and 5 bases from J; junction bases left unmatched: 6. The full variable domain, in which reference TRBV11-2 and TRBJ2-5 provide the parts outside the CDR3, is EAGVAQSPRYKIIEKRQSVAFWCNPISGHATLYWYQQILGQGPKLLIQFQNNGVVDDSQLPKDRFSAERLKGVDSTLKIQPAKLEDSAVYLCASTFSGMETQYFGPGTRLLVL.

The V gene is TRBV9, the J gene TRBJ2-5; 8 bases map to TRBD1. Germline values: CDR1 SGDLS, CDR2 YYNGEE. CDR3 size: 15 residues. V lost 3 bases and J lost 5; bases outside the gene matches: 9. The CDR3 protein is CASSGPGQEEETQYF. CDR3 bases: TGTGCCAGCAGCGGACCGGGACAGGAGGAGGAGACCCAGTACTTC.

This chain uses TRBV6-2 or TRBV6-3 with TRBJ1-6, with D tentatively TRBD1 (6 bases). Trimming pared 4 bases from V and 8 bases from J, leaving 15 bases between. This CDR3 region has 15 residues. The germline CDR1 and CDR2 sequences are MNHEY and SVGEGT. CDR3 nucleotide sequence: TGTGCCAGCAGTTCAGACAGGACTATTGATTCACCCCTCCACTTT. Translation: CASSSDRTIDSPLHF.

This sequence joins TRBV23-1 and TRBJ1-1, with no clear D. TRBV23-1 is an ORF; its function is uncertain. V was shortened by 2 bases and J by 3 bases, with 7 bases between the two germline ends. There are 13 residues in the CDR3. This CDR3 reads CASSQRSDTEAFF. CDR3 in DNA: TGCGCCAGCAGTCAAAGATCGGACACTGAAGCTTTCTTT.

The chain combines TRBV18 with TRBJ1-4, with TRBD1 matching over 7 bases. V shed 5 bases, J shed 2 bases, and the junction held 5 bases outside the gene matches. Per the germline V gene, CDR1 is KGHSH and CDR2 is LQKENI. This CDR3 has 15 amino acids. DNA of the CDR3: TGTGCCAGCTCAGAACCGGGACAGACTAATGAAAAACTGTTTTTT. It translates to CASSEPGQTNEKLFF.

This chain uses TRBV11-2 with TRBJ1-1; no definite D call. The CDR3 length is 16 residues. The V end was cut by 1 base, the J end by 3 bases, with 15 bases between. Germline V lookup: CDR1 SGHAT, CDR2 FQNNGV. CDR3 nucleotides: TGTGCCAGCAGCTTAGCCCCCAGCCACCCTTACACTGAAGCTTTCTTT. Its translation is CASSLAPSHPYTEAFF.

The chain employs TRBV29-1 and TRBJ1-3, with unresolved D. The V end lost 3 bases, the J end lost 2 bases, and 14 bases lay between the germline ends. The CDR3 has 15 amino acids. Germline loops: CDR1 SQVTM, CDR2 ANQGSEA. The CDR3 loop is CSVESPQSAGNTIYF. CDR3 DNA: TGCAGCGTTGAGAGTCCCCAATCAGCTGGAAACACCATATATTTT.

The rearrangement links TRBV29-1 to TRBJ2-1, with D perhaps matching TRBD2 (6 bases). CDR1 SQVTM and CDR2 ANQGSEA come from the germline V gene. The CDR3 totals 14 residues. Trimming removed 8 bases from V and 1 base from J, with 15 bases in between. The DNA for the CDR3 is TGCAGCACTGGGGGGACTGGGTCCTACAATGAGCAGTTCTTC. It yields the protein CSTGGTGSYNEQFF.

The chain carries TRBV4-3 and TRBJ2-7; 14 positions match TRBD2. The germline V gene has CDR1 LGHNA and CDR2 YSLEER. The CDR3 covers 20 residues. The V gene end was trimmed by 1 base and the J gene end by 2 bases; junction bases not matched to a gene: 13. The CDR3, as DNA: TGCGCCAGCAGCCAAGGACTAGCGGGAGGGCCTCCGGGTCGCACCTACGAGCAGTACTTC. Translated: CASSQGLAGGPPGRTYEQYF.

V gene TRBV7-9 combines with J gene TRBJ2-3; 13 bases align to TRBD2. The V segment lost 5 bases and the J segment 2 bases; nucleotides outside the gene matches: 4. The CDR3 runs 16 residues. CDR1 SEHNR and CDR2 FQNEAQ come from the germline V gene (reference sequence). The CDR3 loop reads CASSKTSGGSTDTQYF. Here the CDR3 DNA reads TGTGCCAGCAGCAAGACTAGCGGGGGGTCCACAGATACGCAGTATTTT.

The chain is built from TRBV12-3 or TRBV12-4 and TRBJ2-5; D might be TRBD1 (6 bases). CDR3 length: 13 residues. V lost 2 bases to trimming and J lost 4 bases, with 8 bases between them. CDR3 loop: CASSLTGTETQYF. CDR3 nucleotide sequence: TGTGCCAGCAGTTTAACAGGGACAGAGACCCAGTACTTC.